A selection of T cell receptor beta chains follows, all from one sample in a study of CD8+ T cells in alopecia areata. Repertoires were generated with immunoSEQ multiplex PCR, while TCRdb's copy carries only in-frame clones and drops some. The table has around 140,000 clones, roughly 54% seen once. Specimen: CD8+ T cells sorted from blood, collected at week 4, from a patient treated with tofacitinib. These receptors all stem from a human donor with alopecia areata. Both conserved end residues are part of each CDR3. The order of the fields is J gene, D gene, clone size, V gene, CDR3 DNA, CDR3 protein. D genes are given only for firm matches. Expanded clones are given a class, and other clones once, few, many or no size at all.

J: TRBJ2-7
D: TRBD1
size: few
V: TRBV9
DNA: TGTGCCAGCAGCCCCCGGACAGGGGATAGCGAGCAGTACTTC
CDR3: CASSPRTGDSEQYF

J: TRBJ1-1
D: .
size: .
V: TRBV29-1
DNA: TGCAGCGTTGAAGGGACAGCGCTTAGGGACGCTGAAGCTTTCTTT
CDR3: CSVEGTALRDAEAFF

J: TRBJ1-4
D: TRBD1
size: .
V: TRBV27
DNA: TGTGCCAGCACTTTGACCGGACAGGAAAATGAAAAACTGTTTTTT
CDR3: CASTLTGQENEKLFF

J: TRBJ2-5
D: .
size: once
V: TRBV7-7
DNA: TGTGCTAGCAGCTTACGGACGCAAGAGACCCAGTACTTC
CDR3: CASSLRTQETQYF

J: TRBJ2-7
D: TRBD1
size: .
V: TRBV9
DNA: TGTGCCAGCAGCGCCAACACCGGGACAGGGACCTACGAGCAGTACTTC
CDR3: CASSANTGTGTYEQYF

J: TRBJ2-7
D: .
size: .
V: TRBV30
DNA: TGTGCCTGGGATAAGGACGGCCCCGAGCAGTACTTC
CDR3: CAWDKDGPEQYF

J: TRBJ2-5
D: TRBD2
size: few
V: TRBV27
DNA: TGTGCCAGCAGTCCATCCGACGGAGCGGGGGTTCTGTACTTC
CDR3: CASSPSDGAGVLYF

J: TRBJ2-1
D: .
size: .
V: TRBV29-1
DNA: TGCAGCGTTGAAGAGAGGTCCGGACGGCCCAATGAGCAGTTCTTC
CDR3: CSVEERSGRPNEQFF

J: TRBJ2-2
D: .
size: .
V: TRBV19
DNA: TGTGCCAGTTTAGGATTCGCCGGGGAGCTGTTTTTT
CDR3: CASLGFAGELFF

J: TRBJ2-1
D: TRBD1
size: few
V: TRBV7-8
DNA: TGTGCCAGCAGCGCCTTGGCCGGGACAGGGGGGAATGAGCAGTTCTTC
CDR3: CASSALAGTGGNEQFF

J: TRBJ2-1
D: .
size: .
V: TRBV7-3
DNA: TGTGCCAGCAGCTTAATGGGTGGCGGGGGCAGGTACAATGAGCAGTTCTTC
CDR3: CASSLMGGGGRYNEQFF

J: TRBJ1-1
D: .
size: .
V: TRBV5-6
DNA: TGTGCCAGCAGTACCATGGGGGGTATCACTGAAGCTTTCTTT
CDR3: CASSTMGGITEAFF

J: TRBJ2-3
D: TRBD1
size: .
V: TRBV27
DNA: TGTGCCAGCAGTCCCTGGGACAGACACACAGATACGCAGTATTTT
CDR3: CASSPWDRHTDTQYF

J: TRBJ1-5
D: .
size: few
V: TRBV30
DNA: TGTGCCTGGAGTGGATTGGAAGATCAGCCCCAGCATTTT
CDR3: CAWSGLEDQPQHF

J: TRBJ1-2
D: .
size: .
V: TRBV7-9
DNA: TGTGCCAGCACCTCGGAGGAAGGCTACACCTTC
CDR3: CASTSEEGYTF

J: TRBJ2-6
D: TRBD1
size: .
V: TRBV6-1
DNA: TGTGCCAGCAGTGTCGTAGGGGGCGCAGCGGGGGCCAACGTCCTGACTTTC
CDR3: CASSVVGGAAGANVLTF

J: TRBJ2-7
D: .
size: few
V: TRBV29-1
DNA: TGCAGCGTTGAAGAGAGTAGCTACGAGCAGTACTTC
CDR3: CSVEESSYEQYF

J: TRBJ2-7
D: .
size: .
V: TRBV27
DNA: TGTGCCAGCAGTCCGATCGGGGGCGAGAGCTCCTACGAGCAGTACTTC
CDR3: CASSPIGGESSYEQYF

J: TRBJ2-3
D: TRBD2
size: .
V: TRBV25-1
DNA: TGTGCCAGCAGCCAGCGGGGGGTCACAGATACGCAGTATTTT
CDR3: CASSQRGVTDTQYF

J: TRBJ2-7
D: .
size: few
V: TRBV7-9
DNA: TGTGCCAGCAGCGACCCCTGGGACGCCGGCGCCTACGAGCAGTACTTC
CDR3: CASSDPWDAGAYEQYF

J: TRBJ2-7
D: .
size: .
V: TRBV13
DNA: TGTGCCAGCAGCGCCCGGGACAACCCCTACGAGCAGTACTTC
CDR3: CASSARDNPYEQYF

J: TRBJ2-5
D: .
size: .
V: TRBV29-1
DNA: TGCAGCGCTCAGGGTGAGACCCAGTACTTC
CDR3: CSAQGETQYF

J: TRBJ1-1
D: TRBD1
size: .
V: TRBV5-1
DNA: TGCGCCAGCAGCTCCGCAAGGGGGCTGAACACTGAAGCTTTCTTT
CDR3: CASSSARGLNTEAFF

J: TRBJ2-2
D: TRBD1
size: .
V: TRBV29-1
DNA: TGCAGTGGACAGGAAGGGACCACCGGGGAGCTGTTTTTT
CDR3: CSGQEGTTGELFF

J: TRBJ1-2
D: .
size: .
V: TRBV5-4
DNA: TGTGCCAGCAGCTTTACAGAAAACTATGGCTACACCTTC
CDR3: CASSFTENYGYTF

J: TRBJ1-1
D: TRBD1
size: .
V: TRBV27
DNA: TGTGCCAGCAGTTTAACAGGGGCTGGCACTGAAGCTTTCTTT
CDR3: CASSLTGAGTEAFF

J: TRBJ2-1
D: TRBD1
size: .
V: TRBV11-1
DNA: TGTGCCAGCAGCACTGACAGGGGTGATGAGCAGTTCTTC
CDR3: CASSTDRGDEQFF

J: TRBJ1-2
D: .
size: .
V: TRBV30
DNA: TGTGCCTGGAGTACCACATATGGCTACACCTTC
CDR3: CAWSTTYGYTF

J: TRBJ2-2
D: TRBD1
size: few
V: TRBV2
DNA: TGTGCCAGCAATGTCGACAGGGACGTAGGCACCGGGGAGCTGTTTTTT
CDR3: CASNVDRDVGTGELFF

J: TRBJ2-7
D: TRBD1
size: few
V: TRBV9
DNA: TGTGCCAGCAGCGTCCGCACAGGACAGGGGGCACACGAGCAGTACTTC
CDR3: CASSVRTGQGAHEQYF

J: TRBJ2-2
D: .
size: .
V: TRBV13
DNA: TGTGCCAGCGGACTCGCGAACACCGGGGAGCTGTTTTTT
CDR3: CASGLANTGELFF

J: TRBJ2-7
D: .
size: .
V: TRBV11-2
DNA: TGTGCCAGCAGCTTGTCGCCGGGGGGCGAATACGAGCAGTACTTC
CDR3: CASSLSPGGEYEQYF

J: TRBJ2-5
D: .
size: .
V: TRBV6-5
DNA: TGTGCCTACGGGGAAGGGACCCAGTACTTC
CDR3: CAYGEGTQYF

J: TRBJ2-5
D: TRBD2
size: .
V: TRBV15
DNA: TGTGCCACCAGCAGAGGGACTAGCGGCCAAGAGACCCAGTACTTC
CDR3: CATSRGTSGQETQYF

J: TRBJ2-5
D: .
size: .
V: TRBV19
DNA: TGTGCCAGTAGTCCTCAGGTGTACCAAGAGACCCAGTACTTC
CDR3: CASSPQVYQETQYF

J: TRBJ1-1
D: .
size: .
V: TRBV13
DNA: TGTGCCAGCAGCTTAGGGGATGAGGGCACTGAAGCTTTCTTT
CDR3: CASSLGDEGTEAFF

J: TRBJ1-1
D: TRBD1
size: .
V: TRBV13
DNA: TGTGCCAGCAACCCTGGGACAGGGGAAATGAACACTGAAGCTTTCTTT
CDR3: CASNPGTGEMNTEAFF

J: TRBJ2-1
D: .
size: .
V: TRBV30
DNA: TGTGCCTGGAGTGTACGTGCGGTCAATGAGCAGTTCTTC
CDR3: CAWSVRAVNEQFF

J: TRBJ2-5
D: .
size: .
V: TRBV27
DNA: TGTGCCAGCAGTTCAGGACCGGGAGACTATAAGAGAACCCAGTACTTC
CDR3: CASSSGPGDYKRTQYF

J: TRBJ2-7
D: .
size: .
V: TRBV7-2
DNA: TGTGCCAGCAGCTTAGGTAGGACGCCCAACGAGCAGTACTTC
CDR3: CASSLGRTPNEQYF